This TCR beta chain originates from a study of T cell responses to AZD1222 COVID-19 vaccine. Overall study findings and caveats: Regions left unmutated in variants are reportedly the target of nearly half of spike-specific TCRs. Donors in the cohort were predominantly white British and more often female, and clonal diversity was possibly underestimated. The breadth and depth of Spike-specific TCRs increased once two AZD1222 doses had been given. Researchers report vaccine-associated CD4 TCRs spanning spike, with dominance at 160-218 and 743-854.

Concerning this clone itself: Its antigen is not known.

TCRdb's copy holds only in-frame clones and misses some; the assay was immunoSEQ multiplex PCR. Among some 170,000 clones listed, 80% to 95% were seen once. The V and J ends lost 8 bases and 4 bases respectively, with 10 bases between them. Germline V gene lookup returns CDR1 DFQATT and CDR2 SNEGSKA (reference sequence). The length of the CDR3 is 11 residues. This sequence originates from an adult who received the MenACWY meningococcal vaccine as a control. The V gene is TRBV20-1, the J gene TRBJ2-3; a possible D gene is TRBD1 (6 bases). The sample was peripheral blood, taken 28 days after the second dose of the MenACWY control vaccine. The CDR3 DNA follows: TGCAGTACAGGGCCCGCAGATACGCAGTATTTT. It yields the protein CSTGPADTQYF.